The text below deals with one T cell receptor (beta chain). Its specificity is unknown. Of the isolated RNA, all was reverse transcribed, and so the sequenced material was expressed TCRB transcripts. Sequencing used immunoSEQ multiplex PCR; TCRdb keeps in-frame clones, though not all of them. In the table there are around 260,000 clones, 20% of which are singletons. The data derive from a study of beta chain features in type 1 diabetes. Findings of the study overall: Shortening of TCRB CDR3s, moderate but significant, appeared in all four CD4+ subsets of Type 1 diabetes patients.

Germline V gene data show CDR1 as LNHDA and CDR2 as SQIVND (reference sequence). Trimming took 8 bases from V and 0 from J, leaving 7 bases between them. The CDR3 contains 12 residues. Sequencing used naive CD4+ T cells from blood. This chain joins TRBV19 and TRBJ1-1; D uncertain. This TCR was recovered from a woman aged 40 to 50 with type 1 diabetes. The CDR3 DNA follows: TGTGCCAGTCGGGATCTGAACACTGAAGCTTTCTTT. The encoded protein is CASRDLNTEAFF.